This TCR beta chain stems from a study of cytomegalovirus exposure and HLA in healthy donors. Whole-study results and caveats: It was assumed in the presence/absence analyses that sequencing depth was roughly uniform across donors. Clonal expansion, a later analysis showed, was greater in HLA-associated TCR beta chains than in equally common others. Earlier analysis looked at TCR beta V segments, and most were productive about 90% or about 30% of the time.

The PCR used 60 Vbeta and 13 Jbeta primers. Sequencing was performed with immunoSEQ multiplex PCR; in TCRdb, only in-frame clones are kept and a portion is missing. This sample's table reports some 21,000 clones. Germline loops: CDR1 MRHNA, CDR2 SNTAGT. The CDR3 has 19 amino acids. V lost 7 bases, J lost 1 base, and 18 bases stayed unmatched. At the time of sampling, donors were nominally healthy, though unrecorded immune exposures were likely. To note about this clone: Its target is unknown.

The V gene is TRBV6-4, the J gene TRBJ1-5, with TRBD1 matching 8 bases. Material for sequencing was PBMCs. The source is a man between 60 and 75 years old in good health and CMV-seropositive. The CDR3 is CASTPSMEDRAGSNQPQHF. Here the CDR3 DNA reads TGTGCCAGCACTCCCTCCATGGAGGACAGGGCCGGGAGCAATCAGCCCCAGCATTTT.